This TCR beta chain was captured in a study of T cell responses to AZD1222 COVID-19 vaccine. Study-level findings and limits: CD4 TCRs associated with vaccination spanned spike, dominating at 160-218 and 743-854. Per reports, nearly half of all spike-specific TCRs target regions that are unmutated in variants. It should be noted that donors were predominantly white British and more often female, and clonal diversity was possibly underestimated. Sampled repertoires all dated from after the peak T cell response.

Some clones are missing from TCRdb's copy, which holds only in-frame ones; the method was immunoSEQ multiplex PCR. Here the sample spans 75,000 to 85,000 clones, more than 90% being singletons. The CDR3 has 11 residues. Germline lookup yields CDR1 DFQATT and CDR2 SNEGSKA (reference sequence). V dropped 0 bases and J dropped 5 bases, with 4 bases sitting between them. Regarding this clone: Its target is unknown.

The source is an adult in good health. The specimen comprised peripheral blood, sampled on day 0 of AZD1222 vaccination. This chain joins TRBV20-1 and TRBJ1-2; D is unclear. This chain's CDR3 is CSARDRYGYTF. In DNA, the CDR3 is TGCAGTGCTAGAGATCGATATGGCTACACCTTC.